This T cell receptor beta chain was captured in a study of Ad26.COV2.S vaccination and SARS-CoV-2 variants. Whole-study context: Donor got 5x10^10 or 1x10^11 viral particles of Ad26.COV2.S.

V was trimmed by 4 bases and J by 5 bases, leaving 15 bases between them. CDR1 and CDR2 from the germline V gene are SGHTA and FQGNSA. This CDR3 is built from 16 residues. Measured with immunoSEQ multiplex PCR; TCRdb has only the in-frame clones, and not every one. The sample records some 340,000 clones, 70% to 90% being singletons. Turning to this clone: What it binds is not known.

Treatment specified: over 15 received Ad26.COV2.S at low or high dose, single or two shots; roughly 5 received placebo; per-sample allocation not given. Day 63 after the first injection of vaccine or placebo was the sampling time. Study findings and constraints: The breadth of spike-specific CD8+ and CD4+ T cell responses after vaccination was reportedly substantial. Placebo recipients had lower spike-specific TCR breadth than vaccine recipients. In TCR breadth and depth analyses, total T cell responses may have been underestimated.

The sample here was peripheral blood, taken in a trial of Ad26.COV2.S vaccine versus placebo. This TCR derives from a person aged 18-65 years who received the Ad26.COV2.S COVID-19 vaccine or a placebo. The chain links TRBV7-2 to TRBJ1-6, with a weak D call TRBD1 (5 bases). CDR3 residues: CASSSQAGMNNSPLHF. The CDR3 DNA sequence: TGTGCCAGCAGCTCACAGGCAGGGATGAATAATTCACCCCTCCACTTT.